Below are 21 T cell receptor beta chains sequenced from a single sample in a study of blood T cell repertoires in COVID-19. The repertoire was sequenced with immunoSEQ multiplex PCR; TCRdb's copy has only in-frame clones and lacks some. The sample holds around 150,000 clones; 80% to 90% are singletons and the top ten take roughly a tenth. Sequencing input: peripheral blood. The receptors come from a man aged 55 to 70 with active or convalescent COVID-19.

V and J are TRBV6-6 and TRBJ2-7; 12 bases map to TRBD2. Germline CDR1 is MNHNY and CDR2 is SVGAGI (reference sequence). The CDR3 is 15 amino acids. The V segment lost 7 bases and the J segment 2 bases; nucleotides outside the gene matches: 6. The CDR3 DNA is TGTGCCAGCACCCTGAGGACTAGCGGGACCTACGAGCAGTACTTC. Amino acid sequence: CASTLRTSGTYEQYF.

V is TRBV11-1 and J is TRBJ2-1; 13 nucleotides line up with TRBD2. The CDR3 has 14 residues. V gave up 4 bases and J gave up 10 bases; unmatched junction bases: 4. Germline loops: CDR1 SGHAT, CDR2 FQDESV (reference sequence). The CDR3 DNA reads as TGTGCCAGCAGCTGGACTAGCGGGAGCGGCGAGCAGTTCTTC. This encodes CASSWTSGSGEQFF.

This clone was recorded a few times. V is TRBV28 and J is TRBJ1-6, with a possible D match to TRBD1 (5 bases). CDR3 size: 14 residues. Trimming removed 6 bases from V and 6 bases from J, with 12 bases in between. Germline V gene sequence: CDR1 MDHEN, CDR2 SYDVKM. CDR3 protein: CASSLTQGNSPLHF. CDR3 bases: TGTGCCAGCAGCCTGACCCAGGGTAATTCACCCCTCCACTTT.

This clone has a single count. The chain carries TRBV19 and TRBJ2-4, with 12 nucleotides matching TRBD2. CDR3 length equals 17 residues. Per the germline V gene, CDR1 is LNHDA and CDR2 is SQIVND (reference sequence). V lost 4 bases to trimming and J lost 9 bases; unmatched junction nucleotides: 13. As DNA, the CDR3 is TGTGCCAGTAGTACAGACAACACCGGGACTAGCGGGTTCATTCAGTACTTC. Residues: CASSTDNTGTSGFIQYF.

There are a few counts of this clone. The chain carries TRBV19 and TRBJ1-2; no definite D call. The CDR3 is made up of 13 amino acids. Trimming pared 1 base from V and 2 bases from J, leaving 5 bases between. CDR1 and CDR2 from the germline V gene are LNHDA and SQIVND (reference sequence). The DNA for the CDR3 is TGTGCCAGTAGTATAGGAGGGAACTATGGCTACACCTTC. It encodes CASSIGGNYGYTF.

This chain links TRBV29-1 with TRBJ2-5; possibly TRBD1 for D (6 bases). CDR3 length: 13 residues. Germline lookup yields CDR1 SQVTM and CDR2 ANQGSEA. Trimming took 4 bases from V and 4 from J, leaving 13 bases between them. The CDR3: CSVAGQYTETQYF. As DNA, the CDR3 is TGCAGCGTTGCAGGACAGTACACAGAGACCCAGTACTTC.

The chain joins TRBV2 to TRBJ1-2, with 8 bases lining up with TRBD1. Germline V lookup: CDR1 SNHLY, CDR2 FYNNEI. The CDR3 length is 13 residues. Unmatched junction bases numbered 5, after V lost 7 bases and J lost 4 bases. CDR3 nucleotide sequence: TGTGCCAGCATCGACAGGGGTCCCTATGGCTACACCTTC. Translated, it gives CASIDRGPYGYTF.

J is TRBJ2-2 and V is TRBV11-2; 9 bases align to TRBD2. Germline lookup yields CDR1 SGHAT and CDR2 FQNNGV. The CDR3 is made up of 16 amino acids. The trim removed 5 bases at V and 0 bases at J, leaving 4 bases unmatched. The CDR3, as DNA: TGTGCCAGCAGCCAAACTAGCGGGCCGAACACCGGGGAGCTGTTTTTT. Encoded protein: CASSQTSGPNTGELFF.

The genes are TRBV6-5 and TRBJ1-5; TRBD1 matches at 7 bases. The length of the CDR3 is 14 residues. CDR1 is MNHEY and CDR2 is SVGAGI in the germline V gene. Trimming cost V 6 bases and J 6 bases; bases outside gene matches: 8. This chain's CDR3 is CASRPTGAGQPQHF. DNA for the CDR3: TGTGCCAGCAGACCTACAGGGGCGGGTCAGCCCCAGCATTTT.

J is TRBJ2-7 and V is TRBV6-5; a possible D gene is TRBD1 (6 bases). The length of the CDR3 is 14 residues. The germline V gene has CDR1 MNHEY and CDR2 SVGAGI. The V end was cut by 6 bases, the J end by 3 bases, with 15 bases between. Written as DNA, the CDR3 is TGTGCCAGCAGCACCCGGGACAAACTCTACGAGCAGTACTTC. Translated: CASSTRDKLYEQYF.

The gene calls are TRBV28 and TRBJ2-3, with D tentatively TRBD2 (6 bases). V lost 6 bases, J lost 4 bases, and 14 bases lay in between. CDR3 length equals 14 residues. Germline V gene lookup returns CDR1 MDHEN and CDR2 SYDVKM. The CDR3 region has the DNA TGTGCCAGCAGCCCGGGACTGAGGGCAGATACGCAGTATTTT. Protein: CASSPGLRADTQYF. Complete variable domain (other parts from reference TRBV28 and TRBJ2-3): DVKVTQSSRYLVKRTGEKVFLECVQDMDHENMFWYRQDPGLGLRLIYFSYDVKMKEKGDIPEGYSVSREKKERFSLILESASTNQTSMYLCASSPGLRADTQYFGPGTRLTVL.

V usage is TRBV19 and J usage is TRBJ2-1; possible D gene TRBD2, 5 bases. V was cut by 6 bases and J by 9 bases, with 15 bases left in between. The CDR3 covers 13 residues. The germline CDR1 and CDR2 sequences are LNHDA and SQIVND (reference sequence). This chain's CDR3 is CASSPLTGIEQFF. The CDR3 DNA reads TGTGCCAGTAGCCCCCTTACGGGGATTGAGCAGTTCTTC.

J is TRBJ1-4 and V is TRBV5-1; the D gene is possibly TRBD1 (5 bases). This CDR3 is 14 amino acids long. The germline V and J ends were trimmed by 4 bases and 6 bases, with 13 bases remaining between them. The germline V gene has CDR1 SGHRS and CDR2 YFSETQ. The CDR3, as DNA: TGCGCCAGCAGCACCGGGGGGGTACATGAAAAACTGTTTTTT. Translating it yields CASSTGGVHEKLFF.

V usage is TRBV6-5 and J usage is TRBJ2-7; 8 bases line up with TRBD2. CDR1 is MNHEY, CDR2 SVGAGI, per germline. With 4 bases clipped from V and 6 bases from J, the junction kept 11 bases outside the gene matches. The CDR3 runs to 15 residues. The chain's CDR3 is CASSFLTSGRGEQYF. The CDR3 bases are TGTGCCAGCAGTTTCCTCACTAGCGGCCGTGGCGAGCAGTACTTC.

There are a few counts of this clone. The J gene is TRBJ2-7, the V gene TRBV29-1; D perhaps matches TRBD1 (6 bases). V gave up 1 base and J gave up 2 bases, with 9 bases separating them. Germline lookup yields CDR1 SQVTM and CDR2 ANQGSEA. This CDR3 has 13 amino acids. The CDR3 is CSVEVTGAYEQYF. CDR3 coding DNA: TGCAGCGTTGAAGTGACAGGAGCCTACGAGCAGTACTTC.

V gene TRBV5-5 combines with J gene TRBJ2-5, with a possible D match to TRBD2 (6 bases). The germline gives CDR1 SGHKS, CDR2 YYEKEE (reference sequence). The length of the CDR3 is 14 residues. V was cut by 0 bases and J by 5 bases, with 11 bases left in between. CDR3 protein: CASSLAGVRETQYF. The CDR3 region has the DNA TGTGCCAGCAGCTTGGCGGGAGTGAGGGAGACCCAGTACTTC.

This clone occurred once. V usage is TRBV10-1 and J usage is TRBJ1-6, with 9 bases that match TRBD1. Germline CDR1 is WNHNN and CDR2 is SYGVQD (reference sequence). Unmatched junction bases numbered 1, after V lost 5 bases and J lost 5 bases. The CDR3 is made up of 14 amino acids. As DNA, the CDR3 is TGCGCCAGCAGTCGGGACAGGGATAATTCACCCCTCCACTTT. Encoded protein: CASSRDRDNSPLHF.

This sequence joins TRBV19 and TRBJ2-7, with D maybe TRBD1 (5 bases). Germline values: CDR1 LNHDA, CDR2 SQIVND (reference sequence). The germline V and J ends were trimmed by 10 bases and 2 bases, with 18 bases remaining between them. This CDR3 spans 14 amino acids. The CDR3 nucleotides read TGTGCCACCAAGCAAGGGGCCATGACCTACGAGCAGTACTTC. It encodes CATKQGAMTYEQYF.

In DNA form, the CDR3 reads TGCAGCGTTGATGCGGGGTCGACTAGCGGGATCTACAATGAGCAGTTCTTC. Translated, it gives CSVDAGSTSGIYNEQFF. The chain uses TRBV29-1 and TRBJ2-1, with 11 positions matching TRBD2. The CDR3 runs to 17 residues. Losses at the gene ends were 3 bases for V and 3 bases for J; bases not matched to a gene: 10. Per germline, CDR1 SQVTM and CDR2 ANQGSEA.

This chain joins TRBV9 and TRBJ2-2, with D perhaps TRBD2 (5 bases). Looked up from germline, CDR1 is SGDLS and CDR2 is YYNGEE. This CDR3 is built from 15 residues. The V gene lost 0 bases and the J gene lost 4 bases, with 10 bases spanning the gap. The CDR3 nucleotides read TGTGCCAGCAGCGTAGGAGGGAGAGGCACCGGGGAGCTGTTTTTT. Protein sequence: CASSVGGRGTGELFF.

CDR3 protein: CSAAGTPTGRLNTEAFF. The CDR3 region has the DNA TGCAGCGCCGCGGGAACCCCGACAGGGAGGTTGAACACTGAAGCTTTCTTT. The V call is TRBV29-1, the J call TRBJ1-1; 7 nucleotides line up with TRBD1. V shed 7 bases, J shed 0 bases, and the junction held 17 bases outside the gene matches. Germline V gives CDR1 SQVTM, CDR2 ANQGSEA. This CDR3 has 17 residues.